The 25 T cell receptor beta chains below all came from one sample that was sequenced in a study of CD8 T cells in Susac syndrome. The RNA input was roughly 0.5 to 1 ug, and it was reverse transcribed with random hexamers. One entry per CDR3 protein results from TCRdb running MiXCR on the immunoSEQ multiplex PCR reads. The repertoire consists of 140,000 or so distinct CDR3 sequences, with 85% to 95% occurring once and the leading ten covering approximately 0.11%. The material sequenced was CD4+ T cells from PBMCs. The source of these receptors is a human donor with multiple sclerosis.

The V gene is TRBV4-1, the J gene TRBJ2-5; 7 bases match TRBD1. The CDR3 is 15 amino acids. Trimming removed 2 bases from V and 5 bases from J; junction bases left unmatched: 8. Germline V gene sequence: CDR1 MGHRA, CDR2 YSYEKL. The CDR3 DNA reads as TGCGCCAGCAGCCAAACTCAGACAGGGCTGGAGACCCAGTACTTC. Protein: CASSQTQTGLETQYF.

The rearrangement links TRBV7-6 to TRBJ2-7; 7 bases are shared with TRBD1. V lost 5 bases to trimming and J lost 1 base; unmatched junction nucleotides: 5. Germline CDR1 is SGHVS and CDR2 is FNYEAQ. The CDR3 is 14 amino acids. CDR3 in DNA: TGTGCCAGCAGCCGAGACAGGGCATCCTACGAGCAGTACTTC. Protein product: CASSRDRASYEQYF.

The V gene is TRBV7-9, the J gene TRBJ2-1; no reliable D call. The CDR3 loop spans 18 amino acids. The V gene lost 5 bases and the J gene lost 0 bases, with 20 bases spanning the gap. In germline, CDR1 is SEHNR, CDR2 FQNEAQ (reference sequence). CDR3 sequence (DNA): TGTGCCAGCAGCCGCCCTGGTGGGCAGTCGAGCTCCTACAATGAGCAGTTCTTC. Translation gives CASSRPGGQSSSYNEQFF.

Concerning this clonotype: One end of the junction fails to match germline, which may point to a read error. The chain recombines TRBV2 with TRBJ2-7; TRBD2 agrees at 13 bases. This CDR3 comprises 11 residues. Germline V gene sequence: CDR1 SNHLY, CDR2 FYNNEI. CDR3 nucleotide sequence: TGTGCCAGCAGTCCCGGGACTAGCGGGATTTTC. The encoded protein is CASSPGTSGIF. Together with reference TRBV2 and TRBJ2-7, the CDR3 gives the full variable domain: EPEVTQTPSHQVTQMGQEVILRCVPISNHLYFYWYRQILGQKVEFLVSFYNNEISEKSEIFDDQFSVERPDGSNFTLKIRSTKLEDSAMYFCASSPGTSGIFGPGTRLTVT.

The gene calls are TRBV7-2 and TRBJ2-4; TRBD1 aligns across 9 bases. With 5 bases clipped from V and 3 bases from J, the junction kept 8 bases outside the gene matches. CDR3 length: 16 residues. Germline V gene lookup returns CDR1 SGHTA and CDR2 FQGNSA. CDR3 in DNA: TGTGCCAGCAGCACAACGCCGGGACAGGGCAAAAACATTCAGTACTTC. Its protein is CASSTTPGQGKNIQYF.

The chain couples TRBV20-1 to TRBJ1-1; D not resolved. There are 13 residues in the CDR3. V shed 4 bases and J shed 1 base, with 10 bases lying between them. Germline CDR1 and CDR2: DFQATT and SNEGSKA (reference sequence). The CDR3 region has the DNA TGCAGTGCTATGAGCGGGAAGAACACTGAAGCTTTCTTT. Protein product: CSAMSGKNTEAFF.

The CDR3 here is CASSPTGEYIQYF. CDR3 DNA: TGCGCCAGCAGCCCGACAGGGGAATACATTCAGTACTTC. The chain recombines TRBV5-1 with TRBJ2-4; TRBD1 aligns across 8 bases. V trimming: 4 bases; J trimming: 8 bases; junction bases outside the gene matches: 5. Germline lookup yields CDR1 SGHRS and CDR2 YFSETQ. There are 13 residues in the CDR3. The full variable domain, its missing parts supplied by reference TRBV5-1 and TRBJ2-4, is KAGVTQTPRYLIKTRGQQVTLSCSPISGHRSVSWYQQTPGQGLQFLFEYFSETQRNKGNFPGRFSGRQFSNSRSEMNVSTLELGDSALYLCASSPTGEYIQYFGAGTRLSVL.

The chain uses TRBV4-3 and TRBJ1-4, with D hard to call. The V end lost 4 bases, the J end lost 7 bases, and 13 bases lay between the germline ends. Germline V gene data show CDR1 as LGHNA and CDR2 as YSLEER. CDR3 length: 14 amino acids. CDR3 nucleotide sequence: TGCGCCAGCAGCCCCGACGGAGGACCTGAAAAACTGTTTTTT. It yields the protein CASSPDGGPEKLFF.

CDR3 residues: CSVVGSRNYEQYF. CDR3 bases: TGCAGCGTTGTGGGGTCCCGCAACTACGAGCAGTACTTC. This rearrangement joins TRBV29-1 to TRBJ2-7; D gene ambiguous. Germline assignment: CDR1 SQVTM and CDR2 ANQGSEA. The germline V and J ends were trimmed by 4 bases and 3 bases, with 13 bases remaining between them. CDR3 size: 13 residues.

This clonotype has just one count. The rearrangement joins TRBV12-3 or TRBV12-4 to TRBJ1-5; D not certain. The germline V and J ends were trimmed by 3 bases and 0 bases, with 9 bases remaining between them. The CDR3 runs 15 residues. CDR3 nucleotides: TGTGCCAGCAGTTTTGCGACGGATAGCAATCAGCCCCAGCATTTT. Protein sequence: CASSFATDSNQPQHF.

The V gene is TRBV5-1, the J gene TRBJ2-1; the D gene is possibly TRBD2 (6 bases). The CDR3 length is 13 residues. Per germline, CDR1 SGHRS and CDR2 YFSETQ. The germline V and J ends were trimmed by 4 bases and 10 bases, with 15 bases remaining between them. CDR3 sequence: CASSLNLSGEQFF. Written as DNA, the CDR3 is TGCGCCAGCAGCCTTAACCTTAGCGGAGAGCAGTTCTTC.

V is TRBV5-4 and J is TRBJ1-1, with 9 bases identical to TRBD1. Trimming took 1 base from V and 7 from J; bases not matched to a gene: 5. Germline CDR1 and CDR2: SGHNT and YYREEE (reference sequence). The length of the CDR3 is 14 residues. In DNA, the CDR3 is TGTGCCAGCAGCTTGACAGGGGGCTTTGGTGAAGCTTTCTTT. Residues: CASSLTGGFGEAFF.

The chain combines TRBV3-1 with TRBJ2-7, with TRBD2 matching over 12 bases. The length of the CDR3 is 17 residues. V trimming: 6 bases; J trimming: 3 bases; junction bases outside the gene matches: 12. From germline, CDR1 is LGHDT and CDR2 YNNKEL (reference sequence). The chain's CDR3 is CASSPWTSGNRYYEQYF. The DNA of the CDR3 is TGTGCCAGCAGTCCCTGGACTAGCGGGAACCGATACTACGAGCAGTACTTC.

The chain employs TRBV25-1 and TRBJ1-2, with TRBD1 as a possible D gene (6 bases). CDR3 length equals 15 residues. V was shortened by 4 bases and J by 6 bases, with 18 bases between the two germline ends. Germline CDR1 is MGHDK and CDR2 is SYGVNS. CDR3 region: CASSAEPQGSNGYTF. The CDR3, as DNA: TGTGCCAGCAGTGCGGAACCACAGGGATCTAATGGCTACACCTTC.

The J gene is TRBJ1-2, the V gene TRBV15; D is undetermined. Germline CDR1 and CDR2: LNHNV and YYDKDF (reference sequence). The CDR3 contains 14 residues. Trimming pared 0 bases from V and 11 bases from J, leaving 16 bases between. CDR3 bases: TGTGCCACCAGCAGAGATTCTTCCAGCGAACGGTACACCTTC. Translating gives CATSRDSSSERYTF.

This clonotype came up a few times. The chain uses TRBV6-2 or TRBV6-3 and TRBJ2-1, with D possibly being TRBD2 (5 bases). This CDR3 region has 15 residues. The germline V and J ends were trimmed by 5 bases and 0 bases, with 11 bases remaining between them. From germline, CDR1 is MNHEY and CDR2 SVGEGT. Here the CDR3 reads CASSPSGYSYNEQFF. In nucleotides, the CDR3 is TGTGCCAGCAGTCCCAGCGGTTACTCCTACAATGAGCAGTTCTTC.

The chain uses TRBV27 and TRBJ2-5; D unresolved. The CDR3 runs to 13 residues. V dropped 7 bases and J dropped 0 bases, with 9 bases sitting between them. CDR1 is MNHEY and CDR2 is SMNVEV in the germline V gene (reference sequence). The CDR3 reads CASTSLDQETQYF. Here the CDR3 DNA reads TGTGCCAGCACTAGTCTTGACCAAGAGACCCAGTACTTC.

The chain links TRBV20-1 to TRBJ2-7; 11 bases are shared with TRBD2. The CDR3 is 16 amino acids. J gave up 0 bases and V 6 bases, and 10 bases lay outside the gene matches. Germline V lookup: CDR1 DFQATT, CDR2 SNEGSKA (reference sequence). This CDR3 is CSATGTSGKNSYEQYF. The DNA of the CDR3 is TGCAGTGCGACCGGGACTAGCGGAAAGAACTCCTACGAGCAGTACTTC.

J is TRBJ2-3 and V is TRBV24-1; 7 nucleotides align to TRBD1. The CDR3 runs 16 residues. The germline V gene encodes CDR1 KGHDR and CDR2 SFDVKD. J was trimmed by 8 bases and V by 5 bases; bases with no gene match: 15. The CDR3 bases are TGTGCCACCAGTGTCACAGGGGCGCTTTACGCCAGTACGCAGTATTTT. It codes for CATSVTGALYASTQYF.

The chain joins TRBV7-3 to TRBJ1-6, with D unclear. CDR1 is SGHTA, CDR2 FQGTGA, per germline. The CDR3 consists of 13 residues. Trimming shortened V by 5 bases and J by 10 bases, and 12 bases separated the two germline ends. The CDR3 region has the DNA TGTGCCAGCAGCCCCCTCGCGAACTCACCCCTCCACTTT. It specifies CASSPLANSPLHF.

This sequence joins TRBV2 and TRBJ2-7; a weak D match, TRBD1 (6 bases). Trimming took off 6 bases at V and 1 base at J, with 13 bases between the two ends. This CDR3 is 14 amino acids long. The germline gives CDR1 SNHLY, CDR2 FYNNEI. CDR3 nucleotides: TGTGCCAGCAGAGAACAGGGACCATCCTACGAGCAGTACTTC. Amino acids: CASREQGPSYEQYF.

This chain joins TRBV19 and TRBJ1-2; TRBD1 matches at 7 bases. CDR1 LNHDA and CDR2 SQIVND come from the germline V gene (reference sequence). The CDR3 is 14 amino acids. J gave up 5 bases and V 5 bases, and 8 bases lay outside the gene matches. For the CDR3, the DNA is TGTGCCAGTAGTGCCGACAGGGTAGGGTATGGCTACACCTTC. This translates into CASSADRVGYGYTF.

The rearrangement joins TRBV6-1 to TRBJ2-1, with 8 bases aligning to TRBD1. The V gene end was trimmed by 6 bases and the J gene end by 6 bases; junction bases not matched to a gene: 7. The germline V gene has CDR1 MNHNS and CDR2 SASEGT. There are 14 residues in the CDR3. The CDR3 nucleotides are TGTGCCAGCAGCCGACAGGGGCTTAGCAATGAGCAGTTCTTC. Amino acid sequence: CASSRQGLSNEQFF.

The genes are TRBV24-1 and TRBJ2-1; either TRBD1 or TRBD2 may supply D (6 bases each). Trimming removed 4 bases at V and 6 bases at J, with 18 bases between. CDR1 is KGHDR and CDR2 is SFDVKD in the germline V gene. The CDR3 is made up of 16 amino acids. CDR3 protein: CATSEGRGRKINEQFF. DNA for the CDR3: TGTGCCACCAGTGAGGGTAGGGGGAGGAAGATCAATGAGCAGTTCTTC.

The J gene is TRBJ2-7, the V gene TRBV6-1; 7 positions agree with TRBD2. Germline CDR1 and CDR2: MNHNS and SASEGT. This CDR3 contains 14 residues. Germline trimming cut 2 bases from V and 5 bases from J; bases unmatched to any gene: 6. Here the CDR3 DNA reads TGTGCCAGCAGTGAAACTTGGGGGGGAGACGAGCAGTACTTC. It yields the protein CASSETWGGDEQYF.